These 16 T cell receptor beta chains originate from one sample sequenced in a study of T-cell reconstitution after alpha-beta-depleted transplantation in children. The library targeted TCRbeta and was prepared with unique molecular identifiers. Using its own MiXCR run on the PCR reads, TCRdb lists one record per CDR3 protein. Of about 310,000 distinct CDR3 sequences detected, over 20% appear once; the ten largest clones hold around 9.9%. The input for sequencing was PBMCs, mostly from graft donor cells, taken 180 days after TCRalphabeta/CD19-depleted stem cell transplant. The receptor set was obtained from a male patient between 5 and 17 years old who had a stem cell transplant for acute lymphoblastic leukemia, so the T cells may come from the graft donor.

The rearrangement links TRBV6-6 to TRBJ1-1, with D unclear. CDR3 length equals 13 residues. The germline V and J ends were trimmed by 2 bases and 4 bases, with 8 bases remaining between them. The germline CDR1 and CDR2 sequences are MNHNY and SVGAGI (reference sequence). CDR3 protein: CASSYPTGTEAFF. The CDR3 nucleotides read TGTGCCAGCAGTTACCCGACGGGCACTGAAGCTTTCTTT.

This chain joins TRBV11-3 and TRBJ2-1, with 9 nucleotides matching TRBD2. Germline V gene data show CDR1 as SGHNT and CDR2 as YENEEA. The CDR3 spans 15 residues. V shed 5 bases, J shed 8 bases, and the junction held 10 bases outside the gene matches. CDR3 sequence reads: CASSQGRLAADEQFF. The CDR3 nucleotides are TGTGCCAGCAGCCAAGGGAGACTAGCGGCCGATGAGCAGTTCTTC.

In DNA form, the CDR3 reads TGCAGTGCTCGAGTAGCGGGATACAATGAGCAGTTCTTC. It is translated as CSARVAGYNEQFF. The genes are TRBV20-1 and TRBJ2-1; 8 bases fit TRBD2. CDR3 size: 13 residues. Per the germline V gene, CDR1 is DFQATT and CDR2 is SNEGSKA (reference sequence). Trimming at V came to 5 bases and at J to 4 bases, leaving 4 bases not matched to a gene.

The chain employs TRBV9 and TRBJ2-7; D might be TRBD1 (6 bases). V shed 4 bases and J shed 6 bases, with 20 bases lying between them. Germline V gene data show CDR1 as SGDLS and CDR2 as YYNGEE. The CDR3 sequence is 15 residues long. The CDR3 protein is CASSPRAGGQSEQYF. CDR3 nucleotide sequence: TGTGCCAGCAGCCCAAGGGCGGGTGGACAGAGCGAGCAGTACTTC.

The CDR3 sequence is CASSLGRPKKYF. The CDR3 nucleotides read TGTGCCAGCAGTTTGGGACGACCGAAAAAGTATTTT. The chain links TRBV12-3 or TRBV12-4 to TRBJ2-3; D may correspond to TRBD1 or TRBD2 (5 bases each). V shed 3 bases and J shed 13 bases, with 14 bases lying between them. CDR3 length equals 12 residues.

This rearrangement joins TRBV6-1 to TRBJ2-1; TRBD2 agrees at 7 bases. V was pared by 8 bases and J by 7 bases, with 11 bases of the junction left unmatched. There are 14 residues in the CDR3. The germline V gene encodes CDR1 MNHNS and CDR2 SASEGT. The CDR3 spells CASSPGGSGNEQFF. DNA for the CDR3: TGTGCCAGCTCCCCTGGCGGGAGTGGGAATGAGCAGTTCTTC.

The rearrangement joins TRBV7-2 to TRBJ2-1; D might be TRBD1 (5 bases). This CDR3 is 14 amino acids long. The V gene lost 3 bases and the J gene lost 6 bases, with 12 bases spanning the gap. Germline CDR1 reads SGHTA; CDR2 reads FQGNSA. The CDR3 bases are TGTGCCAGCAGCTTTGACACACAGGTCAATGAGCAGTTCTTC. It yields the protein CASSFDTQVNEQFF.

The chain couples TRBV24-1 to TRBJ2-1; 8 bases are a match to TRBD1. The CDR3 spans 15 residues. The germline V gene encodes CDR1 KGHDR and CDR2 SFDVKD. J lost 4 bases, V lost 4 bases, and 5 bases had no gene match. In nucleotides, the CDR3 is TGTGCCACCAGTGACCGGGACAGGCGTTACAATGAGCAGTTCTTC. Its translation: CATSDRDRRYNEQFF.

This clonotype was observed a few times. The chain recombines TRBV5-1 with TRBJ1-2, with D possibly being TRBD1 (6 bases). Germline V CDR1 and CDR2: SGHRS, YFSETQ. Trimming pared 7 bases from V and 7 bases from J, leaving 14 bases between. The CDR3 sequence is 12 residues long. The CDR3 loop is CASGPGAGGYTF. The DNA of the CDR3 is TGCGCCAGCGGCCCAGGGGCGGGTGGCTACACCTTC.

This clonotype came up a few times. The CDR3 sequence is CASSFGTSGTYLYNEQFF. In DNA, the CDR3 is TGCGCCAGCAGCTTCGGGACTAGCGGGACTTACTTATACAATGAGCAGTTCTTC. V usage is TRBV5-1 and J usage is TRBJ2-1, with 13 bases matching TRBD2. Germline trimming cut 2 bases from V and 4 bases from J; bases unmatched to any gene: 9. Germline assignment: CDR1 SGHRS and CDR2 YFSETQ. The CDR3 loop spans 18 amino acids.

This clonotype was picked up a small number of times. V is TRBV9 and J is TRBJ2-5; D is unresolved. V was shortened by 0 bases and J by 5 bases, with 8 bases between the two germline ends. The CDR3 consists of 13 residues. The germline gives CDR1 SGDLS, CDR2 YYNGEE. CDR3 sequence: CASSVDVWETQYF. CDR3 bases: TGTGCCAGCAGCGTAGACGTGTGGGAGACCCAGTACTTC.

This clonotype occurred a few times. The chain links TRBV12-3 or TRBV12-4 to TRBJ2-5; TRBD2 matches 10 bases. The trim removed 5 bases at V and 5 bases at J, leaving 8 bases unmatched. The CDR3 totals 15 residues. The CDR3 protein is CASSHKLAGWETQYF. The CDR3 DNA reads TGTGCCAGCAGTCACAAACTAGCGGGATGGGAGACCCAGTACTTC.

V and J are TRBV29-1 and TRBJ2-2; TRBD1 matches at 9 bases. The CDR3 sequence is 14 residues long. Germline V gives CDR1 SQVTM, CDR2 ANQGSEA. J gave up 2 bases and V 8 bases, and 6 bases lay outside the gene matches. CDR3 protein: CSSRTGVNTGELFF. The CDR3 coding sequence is TGCAGCTCGCGGACAGGGGTTAACACCGGGGAGCTGTTTTTT.

In this sample, this clonotype turned up a few times. This chain joins TRBV18 and TRBJ2-3; D is unresolved. The CDR3 has 14 residues. V was shortened by 2 bases and J by 2 bases, with 8 bases between the two germline ends. Per germline, CDR1 KGHSH and CDR2 LQKENI. The CDR3 loop reads CASSPYVVTDTQYF. The DNA of the CDR3 is TGTGCCAGCTCACCATATGTAGTCACAGATACGCAGTATTTT.

The genes are TRBV5-1 and TRBJ2-7; 9 bases line up with TRBD2. Germline-derived CDR1 and CDR2 are SGHRS and YFSETQ. The CDR3 consists of 14 residues. V shed 0 bases, J shed 3 bases, and the junction held 1 base outside the gene matches. Written as DNA, the CDR3 is TGCGCCAGCAGCTTGGCAGCGGGAGGCTACGAGCAGTACTTC. Translating gives CASSLAAGGYEQYF.

This clonotype was recorded a few times. This sequence joins TRBV6-2 or TRBV6-3 and TRBJ2-4; D gene uncertain. The CDR3 has 15 residues. Germline V gene sequence: CDR1 MNHEY, CDR2 SVGEGT. V was cut by 6 bases and J by 0 bases, with 12 bases left in between. CDR3 DNA: TGTGCCAGCAGCTACGCTCGGATAGCCAAAAACATTCAGTACTTC. Its protein is CASSYARIAKNIQYF.